This T cell receptor (beta chain) was found in a study of CD4 T cells in relation to SARS-CoV-2 and coronaviruses. The protocol was immunoSEQ multiplex PCR, while the TCRdb copy is restricted to in-frame clones and leaves out a portion. The sample records approximately 20,000 clones, about 80% being singletons. As regards this clone: As yet, its antigen is unknown.

Before the COVID-19 pandemic, during about 2010-2019, CD4+ T cells were taken from unexposed donors. After around nine days of culture, CD4+ T cells were isolated. The germline V gene has CDR1 SGHRS and CDR2 YFSETQ. There are 15 residues in the CDR3. V dropped 4 bases and J dropped 3 bases, with 15 bases sitting between them. The source of this sequence is a human donor in good health. This chain joins TRBV5-1 and TRBJ2-3, with D possibly being TRBD1 (6 bases). The sample was CD4+ T cells from PBMCs, cultured in vitro. The CDR3 protein is CASSDPSQGTDTQYF. CDR3 in DNA: TGCGCCAGCAGCGATCCCTCACAGGGAACAGATACGCAGTATTTT. Drawing the rest from reference TRBV5-1 and TRBJ2-3, the complete variable domain is KAGVTQTPRYLIKTRGQQVTLSCSPISGHRSVSWYQQTPGQGLQFLFEYFSETQRNKGNFPGRFSGRQFSNSRSEMNVSTLELGDSALYLCASSDPSQGTDTQYFGPGTRLTVL.